This T cell receptor (beta chain) stems from a study of T cells in Graves' hyperthyroidism and ophthalmopathy. Study-level background: Upon initial diagnosis and before any treatment, peripheral blood was collected. General study findings and limits: Before onset, by a median of around 6.1 months, the model predicted ophthalmopathy.

The CDR3 spans 15 residues. After removal of 5 bases from V and 4 bases from J, the junction contained 8 bases not matched to a gene. Per the germline V gene, CDR1 is MNHEY and CDR2 is SMNVEV (reference sequence). This clonotype was picked up many times. Its specificity is not known. Patients between 18 and 65 years old had hyperthyroidism, newly diagnosed and lasting under 2 months. Uncontrolled infection, other autoimmune disease, pregnancy or lactation barred patients from enrollment. Authors of the study amplified TCR beta CDR3 regions from RNA transcripts. Carried out on the TCR CDR3, a first-round RT-PCR used the HTBI primer set. TCRdb re-called the multiplex PCR reads through MiXCR, storing one row per CDR3 protein. The sample holds 300,000 to 450,000 distinct CDR3 sequences, over 10% seen once.

The J gene is TRBJ2-1, the V gene TRBV27; 7 positions agree with TRBD1. The sample comprised blood. The sequence came from a woman in her late teens or twenties with Graves' hyperthyroidism. CDR3 residues: CASSVGDSRYNEQFF. In DNA, the CDR3 is TGTGCCAGCAGTGTAGGGGACAGCCGGTACAATGAGCAGTTCTTC.